Each of the 15 T cell receptor beta chains below was sequenced from the same sample in a study of blood T cell repertoires in COVID-19. Profiled with immunoSEQ multiplex PCR; TCRdb holds only in-frame clones, not every one. Among a few hundred thousand clones, 81% were seen once, and the ten largest hold about 1%. The material sequenced was peripheral blood. The receptor source for this set is a human donor with acute or convalescent COVID-19. The donor label of this sample is uncertain.

The chain recombines TRBV13 with TRBJ1-2; TRBD1 might be the D (6 bases). The V end was cut by 0 bases, the J end by 4 bases, with 9 bases between. The CDR3 consists of 14 residues. CDR1 is PRHDT and CDR2 is FYEKMQ in the germline V gene (reference sequence). CDR3 region: CASSLGRGGYGYTF. For the CDR3, the DNA is TGTGCCAGCAGCTTAGGCCGAGGGGGCTATGGCTACACCTTC.

This chain connects TRBV2 to TRBJ2-1, with D possibly matching TRBD2 (5 bases). The CDR3 consists of 13 residues. Germline V gene lookup returns CDR1 SNHLY and CDR2 FYNNEI. The V end was cut by 6 bases, the J end by 4 bases, with 10 bases between. The chain's CDR3 is CASRRGLYNEQFF. The CDR3 DNA sequence: TGTGCCAGCAGGCGCGGGTTGTACAATGAGCAGTTCTTC. Complete variable domain (other parts from reference TRBV2 and TRBJ2-1): EPEVTQTPSHQVTQMGQEVILRCVPISNHLYFYWYRQILGQKVEFLVSFYNNEISEKSEIFDDQFSVERPDGSNFTLKIRSTKLEDSAMYFCASRRGLYNEQFFGPGTRLTVL.

The rearrangement links TRBV6-1 to TRBJ1-4; D not resolved. Trimming pared 7 bases from V and 3 bases from J, leaving 15 bases between. The CDR3 has 15 residues. Germline V gene data show CDR1 as MNHNS and CDR2 as SASEGT. The CDR3 DNA reads TGTGCCAGCATGGGGAGCCACGGGGCTAATGAAAAACTGTTTTTT. Translating gives CASMGSHGANEKLFF.

A single count supports this clone. The rearrangement links TRBV6-5 to TRBJ2-7; the D gene is possibly TRBD2 (6 bases). V was cut by 8 bases and J by 4 bases, with 18 bases left in between. The germline V gene has CDR1 MNHEY and CDR2 SVGAGI. The length of the CDR3 is 14 residues. CDR3 nucleotide sequence: TGTGCCAGCGGAGGGACGAGGGAGATGTACGAGCAGTACTTC. Residues: CASGGTREMYEQYF.

Here the CDR3 reads CASSLESGIYMPEAFF. The CDR3 DNA follows: TGTGCCAGCAGCTTAGAGTCAGGAATCTACATGCCTGAAGCTTTCTTT. The chain joins TRBV7-9 to TRBJ1-1; D remains ambiguous. The CDR3 is 16 amino acids. Deletions cut 1 base from V and 6 bases from J, with 18 bases between. In germline, CDR1 is SEHNR, CDR2 FQNEAQ (reference sequence).

The gene calls are TRBV27 and TRBJ1-2; a weak D match, TRBD1 (5 bases). V shed 3 bases and J shed 8 bases, with 13 bases lying between them. The germline gives CDR1 MNHEY, CDR2 SMNVEV (reference sequence). The CDR3 extends over 13 amino acids. The CDR3 bases are TGTGCCAGCAGTTTCGGGGGAATCGGGGGCTACACCTTC. This sequence encodes CASSFGGIGGYTF.

As DNA, the CDR3 is TGTGCCAGCTCGGGTGGACAGAAGTACTATGGCTACACCTTC. Protein sequence: CASSGGQKYYGYTF. The chain is built from TRBV18 and TRBJ1-2; D might be TRBD1 (6 bases). CDR1 is KGHSH, CDR2 LQKENI, per germline. The CDR3 totals 14 residues. V gave up 6 bases and J gave up 3 bases, with 14 bases separating them.

The chain is built from TRBV5-6 and TRBJ2-5; weak D call: TRBD2 (6 bases). V gave up 3 bases and J gave up 2 bases, with 20 bases separating them. This CDR3 comprises 17 residues. Germline V gene data show CDR1 as SGHDT and CDR2 as YYEEEE. DNA for the CDR3: TGTGCCAGCAGCTCCCTTAGACTCCGGGACTTTCAAGAGACCCAGTACTTC. Residues: CASSSLRLRDFQETQYF.

The chain has TRBV28 and TRBJ1-6, with D uncertain. From germline, CDR1 is MDHEN and CDR2 SYDVKM. The CDR3 totals 13 residues. The V gene lost 4 bases and the J gene lost 9 bases, with 10 bases spanning the gap. The CDR3 DNA follows: TGTGCCAGCAGTTCCCCCCAGGTTTCACCCCTCCACTTT. This sequence encodes CASSSPQVSPLHF.

The CDR3 region has the DNA TGCGCCAGCAGCTCGCGGTGGGGGACAGAAGCCTACAATGAGCAGTTCTTC. It yields the protein CASSSRWGTEAYNEQFF. The rearrangement uses TRBV4-1 and TRBJ2-1, with 7 positions matching TRBD1. Trimming cost V 5 bases and J 2 bases; bases outside gene matches: 12. CDR3 length: 17 amino acids. Germline assignment: CDR1 MGHRA and CDR2 YSYEKL.

This sequence joins TRBV5-4 and TRBJ2-5, with a possible D match to TRBD1 (8 bases). This CDR3 spans 18 amino acids. V was trimmed by 5 bases and J by 5 bases, leaving 28 bases between them. Germline V gene data show CDR1 as SGHNT and CDR2 as YYREEE (reference sequence). CDR3 coding DNA: TGTGCCAGCAGTTCCGACAGGGGAAGCGGGGAACGTTGGGAGACCCAGTACTTC. Translated: CASSSDRGSGERWETQYF. The full variable domain, its missing parts supplied by reference TRBV5-4 and TRBJ2-5, is ETGVTQSPTHLIKTRGQQVTLRCSSQSGHNTVSWYQQALGQGPQFIFQYYREEENGRGNFPPRFSGLQFPNYSSELNVNALELDDSALYLCASSSDRGSGERWETQYFGPGTRLLVL.

The V call is TRBV18, the J call TRBJ1-1; no clear D gene. This CDR3 spans 15 amino acids. Germline loops: CDR1 KGHSH, CDR2 LQKENI. V was shortened by 6 bases and J by 4 bases, with 18 bases between the two germline ends. The CDR3 loop reads CASSADYNPVTEAFF. The CDR3 DNA sequence: TGTGCCAGCTCGGCCGACTACAACCCGGTCACTGAAGCTTTCTTT.

This clone was found once. The rearrangement joins TRBV28 to TRBJ1-2, with 7 bases matching TRBD1. V dropped 5 bases and J dropped 2; count of bases not matched to a gene: 8. Germline assignment: CDR1 MDHEN and CDR2 SYDVKM. The CDR3 has 15 residues. CDR3 coding DNA: TGTGCCAGCAGTCCTCTAGACAGGGCAAACTATGGCTACACCTTC. Translating gives CASSPLDRANYGYTF.

The rearrangement links TRBV10-3 to TRBJ2-3; 11 bases agree with TRBD2. The CDR3 runs to 15 residues. Germline loops: CDR1 ENHRY, CDR2 SYGVKD. J was trimmed by 7 bases and V by 9 bases; bases with no gene match: 12. The CDR3 protein is CAIPLAGGPQNTQYF. In DNA, the CDR3 is TGTGCCATTCCTCTAGCGGGGGGCCCCCAAAATACGCAGTATTTT.

There are a few counts of this clone. J is TRBJ1-5 and V is TRBV21-1. TRBV21-1 constitutes a pseudogene. This CDR3 comprises 16 residues. DNA for the CDR3: TGTGCCAGCAGCAACACTTTGGCGGGGGGCGATCAGCCCCAGCATTTT. This sequence encodes CASSNTLAGGDQPQHF.